Following are 9 T cell receptor beta chains from one sample sequenced in a study of T cells in Graves' hyperthyroidism and ophthalmopathy. Amplification yielded TCR beta CDR3 regions, with RNA transcripts as the source. The HTBI primer set drove a first-round RT-PCR of the TCR CDR3. TCRdb fed the multiplex PCR reads into MiXCR, producing one record per CDR3 protein. The sample holds 600,000 to 650,000 distinct CDR3 sequences; around 16% are singletons and the top ten take approximately 3.9%. The sequenced material came from blood. Receptor source: a woman aged 25 to 39 with Graves' hyperthyroidism.

This chain joins TRBV4-2 and TRBJ2-7; a weak D match, TRBD1 (5 bases). Germline CDR1 and CDR2: LGHNA and YNFKEQ. The CDR3 is 15 residues long. Trimming stripped 0 bases from V and 4 bases from J, with 13 bases between. CDR3 in amino acids: CASSQDRTLPYEQYF. CDR3 in DNA: TGTGCCAGCAGCCAAGATCGGACATTGCCGTACGAGCAGTACTTC.

This clonotype was counted many times. V usage is TRBV27 and J usage is TRBJ2-5, with 8 bases matching TRBD1. The V segment lost 5 bases and the J segment 2 bases; nucleotides outside the gene matches: 7. Germline V gene sequence: CDR1 MNHEY, CDR2 SMNVEV (reference sequence). The CDR3 covers 15 residues. This CDR3 is CASSPGQGQQETQYF. Here the CDR3 DNA reads TGTGCCAGCAGTCCTGGACAGGGCCAGCAAGAGACCCAGTACTTC.

This clonotype has just a few counts. V and J are TRBV19 and TRBJ1-5; D call uncertain. Between the trimmed V and J ends, which lost 3 bases and 7 bases, there was a span of 10 bases. This CDR3 has 13 amino acids. Germline V CDR1 and CDR2: LNHDA, SQIVND (reference sequence). CDR3 protein: CASSIGGWQPQHF. CDR3 DNA sequence: TGTGCCAGTAGTATCGGAGGGTGGCAGCCCCAGCATTTT.

V usage is TRBV20-1 and J usage is TRBJ2-3; D call uncertain. CDR1 is DFQATT, CDR2 SNEGSKA, per germline (reference sequence). Trimming pared 0 bases from V and 1 base from J, leaving 17 bases between. The CDR3 spans 17 residues. CDR3 loop: CSARDLAANYRTDTQYF. CDR3 sequence (DNA): TGCAGTGCTAGAGATCTGGCGGCTAACTACCGCACAGATACGCAGTATTTT.

This clonotype has just a few counts. V and J are TRBV19 and TRBJ2-1; 13 positions agree with TRBD2. Germline lookup yields CDR1 LNHDA and CDR2 SQIVND (reference sequence). CDR3 length equals 15 residues. The ends lost 3 bases at V and 6 bases at J; junction bases unmatched: 2. The CDR3 DNA follows: TGTGCCAGTAGTATCCGGACTAGCGGGAGCAATGAGCAGTTCTTC. It codes for CASSIRTSGSNEQFF. Combining the CDR3 with reference TRBV19 and TRBJ2-1 gives the whole variable domain DGGITQSPKYLFRKEGQNVTLSCEQNLNHDAMYWYRQDPGQGLRLIYYSQIVNDFQKGDIAEGYSVSREKKESFPLTVTSAQKNPTAFYLCASSIRTSGSNEQFFGPGTRLTVL.

This clonotype was detected many times. The J gene is TRBJ2-1, the V gene TRBV5-1; either TRBD1 or TRBD2 may supply D (5 bases each). The germline V gene encodes CDR1 SGHRS and CDR2 YFSETQ. This CDR3 contains 16 residues. Trimming stripped 4 bases from V and 1 base from J, with 15 bases between. CDR3 in amino acids: CASSPGTGLSYNEQFF. The CDR3 bases are TGCGCCAGCAGCCCGGGGACGGGCCTATCCTACAATGAGCAGTTCTTC.

The gene calls are TRBV20-1 and TRBJ2-7; the match to TRBD2 covers 7 bases. Germline V gene lookup returns CDR1 DFQATT and CDR2 SNEGSKA (reference sequence). With V trimmed by 6 bases and J by 2 bases, 16 bases remained unmatched. The CDR3 is 16 amino acids. In DNA form, the CDR3 reads TGCAGTGCCAACTTCGCAATAGCGGGTTTTACCTACGAGCAGTACTTC. It yields the protein CSANFAIAGFTYEQYF.

This clonotype was recorded at least ten times. The chain uses TRBV28 and TRBJ2-1; 11 bases are shared with TRBD2. V shed 6 bases, J shed 8 bases, and the junction held 9 bases outside the gene matches. Looked up from germline, CDR1 is MDHEN and CDR2 is SYDVKM. The CDR3 is made up of 15 amino acids. CDR3 region: CASSLTSGIPDEQFF. CDR3 bases: TGTGCCAGCAGCCTGACTAGCGGGATCCCCGATGAGCAGTTCTTC.

J is TRBJ1-1 and V is TRBV4-1, with a possible D match to TRBD1 (5 bases). Germline assignment: CDR1 MGHRA and CDR2 YSYEKL. This CDR3 is 15 amino acids long. The V gene lost 3 bases and the J gene lost 5 bases, with 16 bases spanning the gap. The CDR3 DNA is TGCGCCAGCAGCCAGACTCCGGGACTAAAAACTGAAGCTTTCTTT. This encodes CASSQTPGLKTEAFF.